This T cell receptor beta chain stems from a study of Ad26.COV2.S vaccination and SARS-CoV-2 variants. General study points: It is possible that the TCR breadth and depth analyses underestimated the total T cell responses.

Assay: immunoSEQ multiplex PCR; the TCRdb copy retains only in-frame clones and omits some. Counted here are 350,000 to 400,000 clones, around 91% occurring once; the ten biggest clones make up approximately 1.9%. Specified treatment: some 20 received Ad26.COV2.S at low or high dose, single or two shots; about 5 received placebo; per-sample allocation not given. Sampling occurred on day 63 after the first vaccine or placebo injection. Boston provided a donor who was an adult aged 18-55 years. Germline V gene data show CDR1 as SGHDN and CDR2 as FVKESK. The CDR3 is 15 residues long. V was trimmed by 4 bases and J by 4 bases, leaving 16 bases between them. About this clone itself: What it binds is unknown.

This receptor was taken from a person aged 18-65 years who received the Ad26.COV2.S COVID-19 vaccine or a placebo. The chain has TRBV14 and TRBJ1-2; D perhaps matches TRBD1 (6 bases). This material consisted of peripheral blood, taken in a trial of Ad26.COV2.S vaccine versus placebo. CDR3 DNA: TGTGCCAGCAGCCTGCAACAGGGTAACGCCTATGGCTACACCTTC. This translates into CASSLQQGNAYGYTF.